This is a list of T cell receptor beta chains from one sample in a study of human T cells and chemical hapten exposure. TCRdb re-called the RACE reads with MiXCR, one entry per CDR3 protein. The sample shows more than 85,000 distinct CDR3 sequences, about a tenth of them seen only once. Sequencing used whole blood, obtained in connection with sensitization to the hapten diphenylcyclopropenone (DPC). The receptor source for this set is a middle-aged woman with alopecia areata. Some clones in this sample may be carry-over from other donors' samples. Both conserved end residues are part of each CDR3. D genes are given only for firm matches. Some rows have no size entry. The others give once, few or many, or a class for an expanded clone.

D	V	J	size	CDR3	DNA
-	TRBV7-9	TRBJ1-1	few	CASSLENTEAFF	TGTGCCAGCAGCTTAGAGAACACTGAAGCTTTCTTT
TRBD1	TRBV12-3/TRBV12-4	TRBJ2-5	few	CASSLGTGAPETQYF	TGTGCCAGCAGTTTAGGAACAGGGGCGCCGGAGACCCAGTACTTC
-	TRBV2	TRBJ1-3	many	CASRPQGRSGNTIYF	TGTGCCAGCAGACCCCAGGGCCGCTCTGGAAACACCATATATTTT
TRBD1	TRBV10-3	TRBJ1-5	many	CAISEGQGPTLNQPQHF	TGTGCCATCAGTGAGGGACAGGGGCCCACCCTCAATCAGCCCCAGCATTTT
TRBD2	TRBV11-1	TRBJ2-3	many	CASSPVAGLAGYDTQYF	TGTGCCAGCAGCCCCGTGGCGGGACTAGCGGGGTACGATACGCAGTATTTT
-	TRBV4-1	TRBJ2-7	many	CASSQDPGPYEQYF	TGCGCCAGCAGCCAAGATCCCGGTCCCTACGAGCAGTACTTC
TRBD2	TRBV9	TRBJ2-1	-	CASSVVSTSGGNEQFF	TGTGCCAGCAGCGTAGTAAGTACTAGCGGGGGCAATGAGCAGTTCTTC
TRBD1	TRBV7-9	TRBJ2-3	many	CASSATGKGTDTQYF	TGTGCCAGCAGTGCGACAGGGAAGGGCACAGATACGCAGTATTTT
-	TRBV27	TRBJ2-1	-	CAGKRGRSSYNEQFF	TGTGCCGGCAAACGTGGGAGGAGCTCCTACAATGAGCAGTTCTTC
-	TRBV7-2	TRBJ2-7	few	CASSLRGGRVTYEQYF	TGTGCCAGCAGCTTAAGGGGAGGCAGGGTAACCTACGAGCAGTACTTC
-	TRBV3-1	TRBJ2-3	many	CASSQGAADTQYF	TGTGCCAGCAGCCAAGGGGCGGCAGATACGCAGTATTTT
-	TRBV7-2	TRBJ2-3	many	CASSRSPTAEDTQYF	TGTGCCAGCAGCCGGAGCCCTACAGCGGAAGATACGCAGTATTTT
-	TRBV4-1	TRBJ2-2	few	CASTSWGTGELFF	TGCGCCAGCACGAGTTGGGGGACCGGGGAGCTGTTTTTT
-	TRBV5-3	TRBJ2-4	many	CARSTAYTLAKNIQYF	TGTGCCAGAAGCACCGCCTATACCTTAGCCAAAAACATTCAGTACTTC
-	TRBV9	TRBJ2-7	-	CASSVDGSYEQYF	TGTGCCAGCAGCGTAGACGGATCCTACGAGCAGTACTTC
-	TRBV7-3	TRBJ2-5	-	CASSSGDALETQYF	TGTGCCAGCAGCTCCGGGGACGCCTTAGAGACCCAGTACTTC
-	TRBV2	TRBJ1-1	few	CASPEGRRNTEAFF	TGTGCCAGCCCCGAGGGAAGGAGGAACACTGAAGCTTTCTTT
TRBD2	TRBV7-9	TRBJ2-2	few	CASSSYLAVGTGELFF	TGTGCCAGCAGTTCCTATCTAGCGGTCGGCACCGGGGAGCTGTTTTTT
TRBD1	TRBV7-9	TRBJ2-7	-	CASSSSFNRGLLGEQYF	TGTGCCAGCAGCTCTAGCTTTAACAGGGGATTACTAGGGGAGCAGTACTTC
-	TRBV12-3/TRBV12-4	TRBJ1-4	many	CASSLGTRTATNEKLFF	TGTGCCAGCAGTTTAGGTACTCGGACAGCAACTAATGAAAAACTGTTTTTT
TRBD1	TRBV7-9	TRBJ2-7	-	CASSLARGQHAYEQYF	TGTGCCAGCAGCTTAGCTAGGGGACAGCATGCCTACGAGCAGTACTTC
-	TRBV5-4	TRBJ2-3	few	CASSPLLAVGDTQYF	TGTGCCAGCAGCCCCCTACTGGCCGTCGGTGATACGCAGTATTTT
-	TRBV7-8	TRBJ1-1	few	CASSLLGGEVTEAFF	TGTGCCAGCAGCTTACTCGGGGGGGAGGTCACTGAAGCTTTCTTT
TRBD1	TRBV3-1	TRBJ1-2	-	CASSPGTAGSYGYTF	TGTGCCAGCAGCCCCGGGACAGCTGGATCCTATGGCTACACCTTC
-	TRBV20-1	TRBJ2-3	many	CSADGAQASTDTQYF	TGCAGTGCTGATGGGGCACAGGCTAGCACAGATACGCAGTATTTT
-	TRBV24-1	TRBJ2-3	few	CATSDIYGTSPSTDTQYF	TGTGCCACCAGTGATATTTACGGAACCTCACCTAGCACAGATACGCAGTATTTT
-	TRBV6-2/TRBV6-3	TRBJ1-3	many	CASSPWTAVSGNTIYF	TGTGCCAGCAGTCCTTGGACGGCCGTCTCTGGAAACACCATATATTTT
TRBD1	TRBV11-2	TRBJ2-5	many	CASSLDRGGGETQYF	TGTGCCAGCAGCTTGGACAGGGGAGGTGGAGAGACCCAGTACTTC
-	TRBV7-3	TRBJ1-6	-	CASSLGPVAPLHF	TGTGCCAGCAGCTTAGGGCCAGTTGCACCCCTCCACTTT
-	TRBV5-1	TRBJ2-5	many	CASSFLLQETQYF	TGCGCCAGCAGCTTCCTTCTTCAAGAGACCCAGTACTTC
-	TRBV7-9	TRBJ2-5	many	CASREGVQETQYF	TGTGCCAGCAGGGAAGGCGTCCAAGAGACCCAGTACTTC
-	TRBV30	TRBJ2-7	-	CAWSVRLSYEQYF	TGTGCCTGGAGTGTACGGCTCTCCTACGAGCAGTACTTC
-	TRBV11-3	TRBJ2-1	-	CVSSLMGFPNNEQFF	TGTGTCAGCAGCTTGATGGGGTTTCCCAACAATGAGCAGTTCTTC
TRBD1	TRBV4-1	TRBJ1-1	few	CASSWGQLNTEAFF	TGCGCCAGCAGTTGGGGACAGCTGAACACTGAAGCTTTCTTT